The rows below give T cell receptor beta chains drawn from one sample of a study of T cell repertoires in cytomegalovirus infection. TCRdb reprocessed the reads with MiXCR, giving one entry per CDR3 protein. The sample shows approximately 500,000 distinct CDR3 sequences, 16% of them seen only once. Sequencing was carried out using CD8+ T cells from PBMCs. The source is a human donor in good health (CMV status not recorded). Some clones in this sample may be carry-over from other donors' samples. CDR3s include the opening cysteine and the closing phenylalanine or tryptophan.

v_call: TRBV20-1; cdr3_aa: CSARDRGGSTDTQYF
v_call: TRBV24-1; cdr3_aa: CATSEENPDPHSGNTIYF
v_call: TRBV6-1; cdr3_aa: CASSEEGLAGVYPYEQYF
v_call: TRBV28; cdr3_aa: CASSRSGGTGELFF
v_call: TRBV28; cdr3_aa: CASHIRGATNEQFF
v_call: TRBV12-3/TRBV12-4; cdr3_aa: CASSLGQGALGYTF
v_call: TRBV6-5; cdr3_aa: CASSGDRSLTGELFF
v_call: TRBV7-3; cdr3_aa: CASSQLAGGNNEQFF
v_call: TRBV9; cdr3_aa: CASSREWGLLNTEAFF
v_call: TRBV19; cdr3_aa: CASSIRDGRVTGEQFF
v_call: TRBV7-9; cdr3_aa: CASSSSFGRRNYGYTF
v_call: TRBV6-1; cdr3_aa: CASTSREGKNTEAFF
v_call: TRBV28; cdr3_aa: CASSTGRLAKNIQYF
v_call: TRBV6-1; cdr3_aa: CASSDLGSASSYNEQFF
v_call: TRBV20-1; cdr3_aa: CSASWLGEQYF
v_call: TRBV27; cdr3_aa: CASSPAGPGEQYF
v_call: TRBV2; cdr3_aa: CARDGTASF
v_call: TRBV12-3/TRBV12-4; cdr3_aa: CASSILPGPTLDSPLHF
v_call: TRBV2; cdr3_aa: CASSDPAGGSFQETQYF
v_call: TRBV4-1; cdr3_aa: CASSQDPTLNTEAFF
v_call: TRBV12-3/TRBV12-4; cdr3_aa: CASSFGGLGQPQHF
v_call: TRBV11-1; cdr3_aa: CASSLAWAGTTEAFF
v_call: TRBV29-1; cdr3_aa: CSVEDRQGPSLSYEQYF
v_call: TRBV4-1; cdr3_aa: CASSQGNMNTEAFF